This TCR beta chain was captured by sequencing in a study of T cell responses to AZD1222 COVID-19 vaccine. Overall study findings and caveats: The study found Spike-specific TCR breadth and depth rose after two AZD1222 doses. Seropositive AZD1222 recipients at baseline numbered only six or seven. Among the donors, most were white British and more were female, and clonal diversity was possibly underestimated.

The method was immunoSEQ multiplex PCR; TCRdb's version includes in-frame clones alone and lacks a portion of them. The sample records over 130,000 clones, 85% to 95% being singletons. Comment on this clone: Its antigen remains unknown.

The source material was peripheral blood, sampled 28 days after the second AZD1222 dose. This TCR came from an adult who received the AZD1222 COVID-19 vaccine.

The CDR3 protein is CASSLLQGVETQYF. CDR3 nucleotides: TGTGCCAGCAGTTTACTACAGGGCGTAGAGACCCAGTACTTC. This chain joins TRBV28 and TRBJ2-5; weak D call: TRBD1 (6 bases). Germline V lookup: CDR1 MDHEN, CDR2 SYDVKM. Trimming stripped 2 bases from V and 4 bases from J, with 11 bases between. The CDR3 sequence is 14 residues long.